This TCR beta chain was documented in a study of blood T cell repertoires in COVID-19. Study background: The analysed material was cDNA or gDNA that came from T cells, B-cell-depleted T cells, or PBMCs.

This table comes from immunoSEQ multiplex PCR, and its TCRdb copy is limited to in-frame clones, with some not included. The sample yields more than 300,000 clones, roughly 86% seen once. Germline CDR1 is SGHTA and CDR2 is FQGNSA. V gave up 2 bases and J gave up 11 bases, with 12 bases separating them. The CDR3 runs to 12 residues. The receptor was derived from a woman aged 25 to 39 with COVID-19, enrolled during active disease. Sequencing input: peripheral blood. V is TRBV7-2 and J is TRBJ1-1; D remains unclear. The CDR3 reads CASSLQPYRAFF. The CDR3 DNA reads TGTGCCAGCAGCTTACAACCCTATCGGGCTTTCTTT.